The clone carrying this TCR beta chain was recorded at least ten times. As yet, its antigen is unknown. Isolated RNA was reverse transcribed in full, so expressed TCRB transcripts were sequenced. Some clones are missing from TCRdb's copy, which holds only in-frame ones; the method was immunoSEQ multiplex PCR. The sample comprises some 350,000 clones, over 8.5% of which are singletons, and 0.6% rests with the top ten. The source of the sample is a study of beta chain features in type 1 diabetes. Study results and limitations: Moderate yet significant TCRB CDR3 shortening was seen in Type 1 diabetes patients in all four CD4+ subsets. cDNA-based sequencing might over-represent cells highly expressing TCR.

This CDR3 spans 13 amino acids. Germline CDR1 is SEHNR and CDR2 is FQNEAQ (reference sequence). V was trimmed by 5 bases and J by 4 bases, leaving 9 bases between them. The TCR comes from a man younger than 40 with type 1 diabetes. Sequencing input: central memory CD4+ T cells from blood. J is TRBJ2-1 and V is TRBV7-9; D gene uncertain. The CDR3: CASSPIEYNEQFF. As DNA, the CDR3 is TGTGCCAGCAGCCCTATAGAATACAATGAGCAGTTCTTC.